The sequence of this T cell receptor beta chain was determined in a study of cytomegalovirus exposure and HLA in healthy donors. This CDR3 is 13 amino acids long. Germline lookup yields CDR1 MNHNY and CDR2 SVGAGI (reference sequence). Germline trimming cut 5 bases from V and 7 bases from J; bases unmatched to any gene: 5. Use of 60 Vbeta and 13 Jbeta primers characterized the PCR. Clones were read by immunoSEQ multiplex PCR, and TCRdb kept only the in-frame ones, dropping some. This table holds about 100,000 clones, under 80% found once. This clonotype originated in a middle-aged man in good health and CMV-seropositive. The chain carries TRBV6-6 and TRBJ1-5; TRBD1 matches at 7 bases. The sequenced sample consisted of PBMCs. This CDR3 reads CASSVQGRQPQHF. The CDR3 DNA reads TGTGCCAGCAGTGTACAGGGGCGGCAGCCCCAGCATTTT.